This T cell receptor beta chain appears in the sequencing data of a study of long-term antiretroviral therapy in people with HIV (dated by TCRdb to the early 2020s). In the study overall: The earliest samples were collected roughly a decade before the 2015 WHO recommendation for immediate ART, at a time when ART was usually postponed until CD4 counts fell. About two fifths of the roughly 30 participants with HIV were female. A retrospective serial study tested whether ART initiation and durable HIV suppression were associated with changes in peripheral blood TRB repertoire composition and diversity. A total of 192 cryopreserved PBMC samples came from 25 to 35 adults with confirmed HIV infection and were collected serially over a mean of roughly six years (range 1-12). No cross-contamination during QIAcube processing was seen in test extractions of a monoclonal T-cell line run alongside around 30 polyclonal samples. On the study overall, not on this receptor specifically: Unsorted PBMC were profiled instead of sorted CD4+ and CD8+ T cells because pre-ART samples had limited cell numbers. The samples span the years 2004 to 2017, and the ART regimens used at that time may not be as effective as current regimens. Inferences about post-ART repertoire changes were limited because no data were available on ART adherence, viral resistance or therapy changes. Because PBMC availability was limited, only the TCR beta chain was sequenced, with no alpha chain pairing. Narrower CDR3 length ranges were observed in HIV repertoires than in controls, and an antigen-experienced repertoire with only a slight naive shift after ART was suggested by the network structure. Expanded TRB clones identified before ART initiation dominated the repertoire across all time points, though the dominance fluctuated and decreased in many PLHIV after ART. Starting ART was linked to a significant rise in TRB diversity, yet even after long-term ART the diversity remained significantly lower than in transplant donor controls.

V has 1 base trimmed and J has 3 bases trimmed; junction bases matching no gene number 4. The germline V gene yields LGHNA for CDR1 and YNFKEQ for CDR2. The CDR3 spans 15 residues, from the cysteine through the phenylalanine. The entry retains the CDR3 DNA only, 45 bases that are in frame from base 1. Inclusion was restricted to participants for whom at least one PBMC sample before ART initiation and at least two post-ART samples were available. Every participant with HIV received treatment in the United States of America. Cryopreserved samples of about 1-10 million PBMC were thawed and washed before DNA extraction. At the time of the earliest PBMC sample, participants with HIV were aged between roughly 20 and 54 years. Each participant contributed PBMC samples from 1-4 timepoints before ART initiation and 2-8 timepoints after ART initiation, with a median of 7 samples. For every participant, serial HIV viral load, CD4+ T-cell count, ART history and demographic data were obtained. A Qiagen kit on a QIAcube was used to extract genomic DNA from unsorted PBMC, with samples processed in batches of 12.

The immunoSEQ hsTCRB v3.0 assay was used at survey level resolution to sequence the TRB variable region. The target sequencing depth for TRB was about 40,000-55,000 T-cell genomes per sample. TRB libraries were pooled and sequenced on an Illumina MiSeq using a v3 150-cycle kit. The original pipeline was this. Repertoire analysis ran in R within a reproducible Nextflow workflow covering QC, data transformation and analysis. LymphoSeq2, an R package for exploring AIRR-Seq data, was used to implement the custom analyses. A few samples yielding fewer than 5000 total TRB sequences were excluded, leaving 150 to 200 analyzed HIV repertoires. Among the 170 to 200 retained HIV repertoires, 59 were collected before ART initiation and approximately 130 after ART initiation. Each repertoire was downsampled to 5000 TRB nucleotide sequences, and summary statistics were averaged across 100 downsampling iterations. TRB sequences were retained for analysis only if CDR3 regions of at least seven amino acids were present. Two measures captured diversity: a Shannon entropy-derived clonality score and the Gini coefficient. In the repertoire networks, any two of the top 5000 CDR3 amino acid sequences were connected whenever the two sequences differed by an edit distance of one. For TRB CDR3 amino acid sequences, GLIPH2 was used to predict antigen specificity groups and MHC restriction. To flag known CMV, EBV, HIV or tissue antigen associations, CDR3 amino acid sequences were matched against VDJdb and McPAS-TCR. Pre-ART, post-ART and control groups were compared with Wilcoxon signed-rank tests and Holm-Bonferroni correction. TCRdb holds this immuneACCESS table with in-frame rearrangements only. Some clones are missing; in checked studies, unresolved V genes explain under half, and the rest has no known cause. That table gives V, J and clone size, and the DNA gave D and trimming. Within this sample are about 30,000 clones, with about 93% of them counted one time only. Clones ranked in the top ten supply about 9.4% of the sample.

As to this clone: Its antigen is not yet known. Base qualities are not at hand, and no much larger clone is one base apart.

The chain is assembled from TRBV4-2 and TRBJ2-7; TRBD2 agrees with 9 junctional bases. The origin of this receptor is a man aged 40-55 years with HIV. The material sequenced was unsorted PBMCs, taken 6.2 years after starting antiretroviral therapy. The DNA is TGTGCCAGCAGCCAAGGGCTAGCGGGGATCTACGAGCAGTACTTC. Its product reads: CASSQGLAGIYEQYF.